Presented here are 26 T cell receptor beta chains from one specimen sequenced in a study of blood T cells in healthy people across ages. It was with a sample-barcoded 5' primer and a J-beta primer mix that a second PCR of roughly 7 to 12 cycles was run. TCRdb ran MiXCR on the 5' RACE reads and lists one entry per CDR3 protein. Of roughly 790,000 distinct CDR3 sequences in the sample, 35% to 45% are singletons; the top ten hold 20% to 25%. Source material: blood. The receptors come from a woman aged 55-69 years in good health.

The chain carries TRBV5-1 and TRBJ2-7; tentatively, D is TRBD2 (5 bases). The CDR3 loop spans 14 amino acids. Trimming left V 2 bases short and J 7 bases short, with 16 bases between. Germline CDR1 is SGHRS and CDR2 is YFSETQ. In nucleotides, the CDR3 is TGCGCCAGCAGCTTTGGCAGCGGTCCGGAGGAGCAGTACTTC. Translation gives CASSFGSGPEEQYF.

The V and J genes are TRBV30 and TRBJ2-1; D is uncertain. This CDR3 is built from 11 residues. Per germline, CDR1 GTSNPN and CDR2 SVGIG (reference sequence). Trimming took off 2 bases at V and 7 bases at J, with 6 bases between the two ends. The CDR3 region has the DNA TGTGCCTGGAGTCCTCGGAATGAGCAGTTCTTC. This translates into CAWSPRNEQFF.

This clonotype has a handful of counts. V usage is TRBV20-1 and J usage is TRBJ1-2; no definite D call. The CDR3 sequence is 11 residues long. CDR1 is DFQATT and CDR2 is SNEGSKA in the germline V gene (reference sequence). V was shortened by 0 bases and J by 7 bases, with 6 bases between the two germline ends. CDR3 DNA sequence: TGCAGTGCTAGAGATCGGGGTGGCTACACCTTC. This codes for CSARDRGGYTF.

This clonotype was picked up a small number of times. The chain carries TRBV9 and TRBJ2-7; the match to TRBD1 covers 7 bases. The junction had 8 bases not matched to a gene; V was cut back by 3 bases and J by 2 bases. The CDR3 length is 15 residues. The germline V gene has CDR1 SGDLS and CDR2 YYNGEE. In DNA, the CDR3 is TGTGCCAGCAGCGGGAGGCAGGGACAGCCCTACGAGCAGTACTTC. It is translated as CASSGRQGQPYEQYF.

In regard to this clonotype: This may be a read error, as it is one base from a much larger clone. This rearrangement joins TRBV5-1 to TRBJ2-7, with 7 nucleotides matching TRBD1. The J segment lost 3 bases and the V segment lost 3 bases, leaving 3 bases of the junction unmatched. From germline, CDR1 is SGHRS and CDR2 YFSETQ. The CDR3 consists of 13 residues. The CDR3 region has the DNA TGCGCCAGCAGCTGGTGGACAGGCTACGAGCAGTACTTC. Translated, it gives CASSWWTGYEQYF.

This clonotype was recorded a few times. The genes are TRBV2 and TRBJ2-3; D perhaps matches TRBD2 (6 bases). CDR1 and CDR2 (germline): SNHLY, FYNNEI. CDR3 length: 14 amino acids. V lost 8 bases and J lost 5, with 17 bases in between. CDR3 protein: CASGLGGILDTQYF. CDR3 coding DNA: TGTGCCAGCGGTCTGGGGGGTATTCTAGATACGCAGTATTTT.

V usage is TRBV6-5 and J usage is TRBJ1-2; weak D call: TRBD1 (5 bases). Germline CDR1 is MNHEY and CDR2 is SVGAGI. The CDR3 has 14 residues. V was cut by 1 base and J by 5 bases, with 11 bases left in between. CDR3 residues: CASSYLGDQYGYTF. The DNA of the CDR3 is TGTGCCAGCAGTTACTTAGGGGATCAATATGGCTACACCTTC.

On this clonotype: A much larger clone differs by one base, so this may be a read error. The V gene is TRBV6-5, the J gene TRBJ2-7; possible D gene TRBD2, 6 bases. The CDR3 is 15 residues long. The germline V gene has CDR1 MNHEY and CDR2 SVGAGI. In DNA, the CDR3 is TGTGCCAGCAGTTACTCTCCGGGACTCTCCTACAAGCAGTACTTC. Translating it yields CASSYSPGLSYKQYF.

The genes are TRBV27 and TRBJ2-1; 8 bases map to TRBD1. The CDR3 extends over 16 amino acids. V shed 1 base, J shed 0 bases, and the junction held 2 bases outside the gene matches. Per the germline V gene, CDR1 is MNHEY and CDR2 is SMNVEV (reference sequence). This CDR3 reads CASSLYRGISYNEQFF. CDR3 DNA: TGTGCCAGCAGTTTATACAGGGGGATCTCCTACAATGAGCAGTTCTTC.

The J gene is TRBJ2-7, the V gene TRBV7-9; D remains ambiguous. The germline V gene has CDR1 SEHNR and CDR2 FQNEAQ (reference sequence). Trimming stripped 5 bases from V and 0 bases from J, with 20 bases between. CDR3 length equals 17 residues. CDR3 in DNA: TGTGCCAGCAGCCCGCACTCATTCAGCAGGAGCTCCTACGAGCAGTACTTC. Protein product: CASSPHSFSRSSYEQYF.

There are a few counts of this clonotype. A much larger clone sits a single nucleotide away, making a read error possible. V is TRBV6-2 or TRBV6-3 and J is TRBJ2-7; 13 bases match TRBD2. Germline values: CDR1 MNHEY, CDR2 SVGEGT. CDR3 size: 15 residues. With V trimmed by 3 bases and J by 7 bases, 6 bases remained unmatched. Written as DNA, the CDR3 is TGTGCCAGCAGTTATACTAGCGGGAGGGCCGATGAGCAGTACTTC. Translating it yields CASSYTSGRADEQYF.

This clonotype was counted ten times or more. J is TRBJ2-4 and V is TRBV12-3 or TRBV12-4; D possibly corresponds to TRBD1 (5 bases). The CDR3 loop spans 14 amino acids. The V end was cut by 7 bases, the J end by 0 bases, with 10 bases between. CDR3 sequence (DNA): TGTGCCAGCAAGACAGAGCTAGCCAAAAACATTCAGTACTTC. As protein: CASKTELAKNIQYF.

The table lists this clonotype with many counts. The chain links TRBV12-3 or TRBV12-4 to TRBJ1-6; a possible D gene is TRBD1 (5 bases). The germline V and J ends were trimmed by 7 bases and 9 bases, with 10 bases remaining between them. The CDR3 runs 12 residues. The CDR3 nucleotides are TGTGCCAGCACCCTCGGGGGTTCACCCCTCCACTTT. Encoded protein: CASTLGGSPLHF.

The V call is TRBV29-1, the J call TRBJ1-4; D uncertain. This CDR3 spans 10 amino acids. CDR1 and CDR2 from the germline V gene are SQVTM and ANQGSEA. V lost 4 bases, J lost 8 bases, and 5 bases lay in between. CDR3: CSVGSEKLFF. CDR3 DNA sequence: TGCAGCGTTGGGAGCGAAAAACTGTTTTTT. Full variable domain (rest looked up from reference TRBV29-1 and TRBJ1-4): SAVISQKPSRDICQRGTSLTIQCQVDSQVTMMFWYRQQPGQSLTLIATANQGSEATYESGFVIDKFPISRPNLTFSTLTVSNMSPEDSSIYLCSVGSEKLFFGSGTQLSVL.

The rearrangement joins TRBV20-1 to TRBJ1-2; D is ambiguous. The CDR3 runs to 10 residues. Germline values: CDR1 DFQATT, CDR2 SNEGSKA (reference sequence). V lost 3 bases and J lost 6, with 5 bases in between. The chain's CDR3 is CSASVDGYTF. The CDR3 coding sequence is TGCAGTGCTAGTGTTGATGGCTACACCTTC.

V and J are TRBV7-2 and TRBJ1-5, with D perhaps TRBD1 (6 bases). V shed 8 bases and J shed 7 bases, with 15 bases lying between them. Germline V CDR1 and CDR2: SGHTA, FQGNSA. This CDR3 has 13 residues. CDR3 region: CASGHGGGQPQHF. In DNA form, the CDR3 reads TGTGCCAGCGGACATGGAGGGGGGCAGCCCCAGCATTTT.

The rearrangement joins TRBV20-1 to TRBJ2-7; D perhaps matches TRBD1 (6 bases). The germline V and J ends were trimmed by 0 bases and 2 bases, with 11 bases remaining between them. Germline V gene sequence: CDR1 DFQATT, CDR2 SNEGSKA (reference sequence). This CDR3 is 14 amino acids long. For the CDR3, the DNA is TGCAGTGCTAGAGATCCTGGACAGACCTACGAGCAGTACTTC. Residues: CSARDPGQTYEQYF.

This clonotype was found a few times. The chain links TRBV27 to TRBJ2-4; a weak D match, TRBD1 (5 bases). Deletions cut 4 bases from V and 2 bases from J, with 9 bases between. Germline V lookup: CDR1 MNHEY, CDR2 SMNVEV (reference sequence). The CDR3 consists of 14 residues. CDR3 coding DNA: TGTGCCAGCAGTTCCCAGGGTCCCAAAAACATTCAGTACTTC. Residues: CASSSQGPKNIQYF.

The V gene is TRBV27, the J gene TRBJ1-5; TRBD1 matches at 7 bases. Germline V gives CDR1 MNHEY, CDR2 SMNVEV (reference sequence). The length of the CDR3 is 16 residues. With 5 bases clipped from V and 0 bases from J, the junction kept 7 bases outside the gene matches. In nucleotides, the CDR3 is TGTGCCAGCAGTCAGCAGGGGGGGGATAGCAATCAGCCCCAGCATTTT. Residues: CASSQQGGDSNQPQHF.

V usage is TRBV4-1 and J usage is TRBJ2-1, with D unclear. Germline lookup yields CDR1 MGHRA and CDR2 YSYEKL. V lost 1 base to trimming and J lost 9 bases, with 4 bases between them. The CDR3 has 11 residues. CDR3 in DNA: TGCGCCAGCAGCCAAGTGGCTGAGCAGTTCTTC. Translating it yields CASSQVAEQFF.

The table lists this clonotype with a few counts. V and J are TRBV7-6 and TRBJ2-5; TRBD2 aligns across 7 bases. Trimming cost V 1 base and J 4 bases; bases outside gene matches: 6. Germline CDR1 and CDR2: SGHVS and FNYEAQ. The length of the CDR3 is 15 residues. The CDR3 is CASSLVPGRGETQYF. Here the CDR3 DNA reads TGTGCCAGCAGCTTAGTACCGGGGAGGGGAGAGACCCAGTACTTC.

This clonotype was seen a handful of times. V gene TRBV20-1 combines with J gene TRBJ2-5; D uncertain. Between the trimmed V and J ends, which lost 6 bases and 1 base, there was a span of 15 bases. Looked up from germline, CDR1 is DFQATT and CDR2 is SNEGSKA (reference sequence). This CDR3 has 14 amino acids. The CDR3 coding sequence is TGCAGTGCCAGACCGGGCCTAGGCCAAGAGACCCAGTACTTC. This translates into CSARPGLGQETQYF.

The chain uses TRBV11-3 and TRBJ2-2; 9 bases are shared with TRBD1. The J segment lost 1 base and the V segment lost 5 bases, leaving 5 bases of the junction unmatched. Germline lookup yields CDR1 SGHNT and CDR2 YENEEA. The CDR3 contains 16 residues. The CDR3 nucleotides are TGTGCCAGCAGCCTACAGGGGGCCTTGAACACCGGGGAGCTGTTTTTT. Residues: CASSLQGALNTGELFF.

The chain links TRBV10-3 to TRBJ1-6; TRBD1 matches 8 bases. The CDR3 runs to 15 residues. CDR1 ENHRY and CDR2 SYGVKD come from the germline V gene. Losses at the gene ends were 6 bases for V and 5 bases for J; bases not matched to a gene: 6. CDR3 bases: TGTGCCATCAGCCCGGGACAGGCGGATAATTCACCCCTCCACTTT. Translating gives CAISPGQADNSPLHF.

The CDR3 sequence: CASSRGRDGEQYF. CDR3 coding DNA: TGTGCCAGCAGCCGAGGAAGGGATGGCGAGCAGTACTTC. The chain recombines TRBV7-9 with TRBJ2-7; D is ambiguous. V was shortened by 5 bases and J by 6 bases, with 14 bases between the two germline ends. CDR1 SEHNR and CDR2 FQNEAQ come from the germline V gene (reference sequence). The CDR3 consists of 13 residues.

This chain links TRBV3-1 with TRBJ2-1; 8 nucleotides line up with TRBD2. Per the germline V gene, CDR1 is LGHDT and CDR2 is YNNKEL (reference sequence). This CDR3 region has 14 residues. The J segment lost 7 bases and the V segment lost 2 bases, leaving 4 bases of the junction unmatched. The CDR3 here is CASSQPQRGNEQFF. As DNA, the CDR3 is TGTGCCAGCAGCCAACCCCAGCGGGGGAATGAGCAGTTCTTC.